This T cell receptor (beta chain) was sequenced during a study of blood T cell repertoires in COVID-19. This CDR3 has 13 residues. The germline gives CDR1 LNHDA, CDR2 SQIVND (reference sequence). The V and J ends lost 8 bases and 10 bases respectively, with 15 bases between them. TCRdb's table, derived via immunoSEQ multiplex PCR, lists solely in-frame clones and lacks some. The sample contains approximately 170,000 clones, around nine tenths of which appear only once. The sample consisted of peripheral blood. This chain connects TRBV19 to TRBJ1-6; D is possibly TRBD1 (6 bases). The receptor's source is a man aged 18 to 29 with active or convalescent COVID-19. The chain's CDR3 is CASRRGAGSPLHF. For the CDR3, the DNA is TGTGCCAGTCGACGGGGGGCGGGCTCACCCCTCCACTTT.